This T cell receptor (beta chain) is drawn from a study of blood T cell repertoires in COVID-19. About the research overall: Samples came from the United States, Italy and Spain, spanning acute and convalescent COVID-19.

Source study methods: Amplification of reference gene primers was used by the study to estimate nucleated cell counts. The table came from immunoSEQ multiplex PCR; TCRdb's copy has only in-frame clones and leaves some out. Clonal size and the V and J genes are those of that table, whereas D and trimming came from the DNA. The sample holds around 130,000 clones, about 80% seen once. This CDR3 has 15 residues. V was pared by 3 bases and J by 0 bases, with 6 bases between. CDR1 is MNHEY, CDR2 SMNVEV, per germline (reference sequence). The sequence was collected from a human donor in a cohort sampled during active COVID-19. The rearrangement joins TRBV27 to TRBJ2-6, with D hard to call. Sequencing was carried out using peripheral blood. CDR3 loop: CASSFIYSGANVLTF. The CDR3 nucleotides read TGTGCCAGCAGTTTTATATACTCTGGGGCCAACGTCCTGACTTTC.